What follows are 22 T cell receptor beta chains derived from one specimen sequenced in a study of T cells in Graves' hyperthyroidism and ophthalmopathy. Researchers amplified the TCR beta CDR3 regions from RNA transcripts. The study used the HTBI primer set for a first-round RT-PCR of the TCR CDR3. TCRdb used MiXCR to reprocess the multiplex PCR reads, holding one entry per CDR3 protein. The data contain some 270,000 distinct CDR3 sequences, roughly an eighth of them seen just once; the ten biggest clones take up 7% to 9%. Sequences were obtained from blood. The receptors here all came from a woman aged 35 to 49 with Graves' hyperthyroidism.

V usage is TRBV10-1 and J usage is TRBJ2-1, with D unresolved. The CDR3 totals 13 residues. V was trimmed by 3 bases and J by 5 bases, leaving 8 bases between them. From germline, CDR1 is WNHNN and CDR2 SYGVQD (reference sequence). CDR3 residues: CASSEGINNEQFF. CDR3 nucleotides: TGCGCCAGCAGTGAAGGTATAAACAATGAGCAGTTCTTC.

This clonotype was picked up many times. The J gene is TRBJ1-1, the V gene TRBV2, with D unclear. Germline CDR1 is SNHLY and CDR2 is FYNNEI. There are 12 residues in the CDR3. V dropped 8 bases and J dropped 0 bases, with 7 bases sitting between them. CDR3 sequence (DNA): TGTGCCAGCCGGGGTTTGAACACTGAAGCTTTCTTT. Residues: CASRGLNTEAFF.

This clonotype occurred a few times. This chain uses TRBV20-1 with TRBJ1-5, with D possibly being TRBD1 (5 bases). The CDR3 totals 14 residues. In germline, CDR1 is DFQATT, CDR2 SNEGSKA (reference sequence). With 0 bases removed from V and 8 bases from J, the gap between germline ends came to 14 bases. The CDR3 loop reads CSARDLFGGEPQHF. DNA for the CDR3: TGCAGTGCTAGAGATCTATTCGGGGGTGAGCCCCAGCATTTT.

This clonotype was seen repeatedly, ten times or more. The chain joins TRBV11-2 to TRBJ2-2; TRBD2 is a possible D gene (5 bases). V was shortened by 7 bases and J by 4 bases, with 16 bases between the two germline ends. Looked up from germline, CDR1 is SGHAT and CDR2 is FQNNGV. This CDR3 has 15 amino acids. The CDR3 DNA sequence: TGTGCCAGCATCCTAGGCGGGTCTGTCACCGGGGAGCTGTTTTTT. Residues: CASILGGSVTGELFF.

The chain is built from TRBV2 and TRBJ1-2; 7 bases agree with TRBD1. Germline V gene sequence: CDR1 SNHLY, CDR2 FYNNEI. The CDR3 is made up of 12 amino acids. The J segment lost 8 bases and the V segment lost 5 bases, leaving 5 bases of the junction unmatched. The CDR3 bases are TGTGCCAGCAGTAGACGACAGGGAGGCTACACCTTC. It translates to CASSRRQGGYTF.

This clonotype was seen ten or more times. This chain links TRBV18 with TRBJ1-1; a possible D gene is TRBD1 (5 bases). V lost 5 bases, J lost 5 bases, and 15 bases lay in between. CDR3 length: 14 residues. Per the germline V gene, CDR1 is KGHSH and CDR2 is LQKENI. The CDR3 nucleotides read TGTGCCAGCTCAGAATTGGGAGGGGAGACTGAAGCTTTCTTT. Translated: CASSELGGETEAFF. Drawing the rest from reference TRBV18 and TRBJ1-1, the complete variable domain is NAGVMQNPRHLVRRRGQEARLRCSPMKGHSHVYWYRQLPEEGLKFMVYLQKENIIDESGMPKERFSAEFPKEGPSILRIQQVVRGDSAAYFCASSELGGETEAFFGQGTRLTVV.

This clonotype has a handful of counts. The chain is built from TRBV19 and TRBJ2-1, with 12 bases fitting TRBD2. CDR1 and CDR2 from the germline V gene are LNHDA and SQIVND (reference sequence). Trimming took 5 bases from V and 6 from J; bases not matched to a gene: 11. This CDR3 has 17 residues. For the CDR3, the DNA is TGTGCCAGTAGTGCTCGACTAGCGGGAGTAGGTGTCAATGAGCAGTTCTTC. Protein sequence: CASSARLAGVGVNEQFF.

The table lists this clonotype with many counts. The DNA is omitted, as the CDR3 cannot be located on it reliably, and the CDR3 follows TCRdb's listing. The V gene is TRBV20-1, the J gene TRBJ2-7; the table calls TRBD1, which could not be checked here. From its first to its last residue, the CDR3 has 13 amino acids. Looked up from germline, CDR1 is DFQATT and CDR2 is SNEGSKA (reference sequence). The CDR3 sequence is CSAVPLSSYEQYF.

This rearrangement joins TRBV19 to TRBJ2-7; 8 bases align to TRBD1. The CDR3 is 15 residues long. J was trimmed by 0 bases and V by 6 bases; bases with no gene match: 7. Germline V gene lookup returns CDR1 LNHDA and CDR2 SQIVND (reference sequence). The CDR3 loop reads CASSTTGEASYEQYF. CDR3 sequence (DNA): TGTGCCAGTAGCACGACAGGGGAGGCCTCCTACGAGCAGTACTTC.

This clonotype was counted many times. This chain uses TRBV5-1 with TRBJ2-1, with D possibly matching TRBD2 (5 bases). The CDR3 is 15 amino acids. The ends were cut back, 1 base at V and 5 bases at J, with 13 bases in the middle. The germline V gene has CDR1 SGHRS and CDR2 YFSETQ. The CDR3 reads CASSLSGSRNNEQFF. As DNA, the CDR3 is TGCGCCAGCAGCTTGTCGGGGAGTAGGAACAATGAGCAGTTCTTC.

This clonotype was recorded a few times. This chain links TRBV29-1 with TRBJ2-1; TRBD1 is a possible D gene (6 bases). Germline V gene lookup returns CDR1 SQVTM and CDR2 ANQGSEA. The length of the CDR3 is 14 residues. The ends were cut back, 7 bases at V and 1 base at J, with 14 bases in the middle. CDR3 region: CSGESGDSYNEQFF. Written as DNA, the CDR3 is TGCAGCGGGGAATCAGGGGATTCCTACAATGAGCAGTTCTTC.

V is TRBV7-8 and J is TRBJ2-3; 9 bases are a match to TRBD1. The CDR3 is 16 residues long. CDR1 is SGHVS and CDR2 is FQNEAQ in the germline V gene. Germline trimming cut 5 bases from V and 0 bases from J; bases unmatched to any gene: 6. CDR3 coding DNA: TGTGCCAGCAGCCCGAGAGACAGGGGGAGCACAGATACGCAGTATTTT. Translated, it gives CASSPRDRGSTDTQYF. Using reference TRBV7-8 and TRBJ2-3 for the parts outside the CDR3, the full variable domain is GAGVSQSPRYKVAKRGQDVALRCDPISGHVSLFWYQQALGQGPEFLTYFQNEAQLDKSGLPSDRFFAERPEGSVSTLKIQRTQQEDSAVYLCASSPRDRGSTDTQYFGPGTRLTVL.

This clonotype was seen at least ten times. The V and J genes are TRBV11-2 and TRBJ1-2; TRBD1 might be the D (6 bases). The length of the CDR3 is 15 residues. V was cut by 5 bases and J by 2 bases, with 15 bases left in between. The germline V gene has CDR1 SGHAT and CDR2 FQNNGV. As DNA, the CDR3 is TGTGCCAGCAGCCACTCCGACAGGCGGAACTATGGCTACACCTTC. Translated, it gives CASSHSDRRNYGYTF.

This clonotype was seen only a few times. This rearrangement joins TRBV6-1 to TRBJ2-7; the D gene is possibly TRBD2 (6 bases). The CDR3 sequence is 13 residues long. Trimming pared 11 bases from V and 0 bases from J, leaving 14 bases between. Germline CDR1 MNHNS, CDR2 SASEGT. The CDR3 loop is CAGHGGDSYEQYF. CDR3 coding DNA: TGTGCCGGCCATGGCGGGGACTCCTACGAGCAGTACTTC.

This clonotype came up many times. This chain joins TRBV20-1 and TRBJ2-7, with D perhaps given as TRBD1 or TRBD2 (6 bases each). V lost 6 bases, J lost 0 bases, and 15 bases lay in between. Looked up from germline, CDR1 is DFQATT and CDR2 is SNEGSKA (reference sequence). The CDR3 spans 14 residues. The CDR3 region is CSAPWRGSSYEQYF. The CDR3 coding sequence is TGCAGTGCACCCTGGAGGGGGTCCTCCTACGAGCAGTACTTC.

This clonotype was recorded many times. J is TRBJ1-1 and V is TRBV3-1; no clear D gene. Trimming took 4 bases from V and 1 from J, leaving 16 bases between them. This CDR3 region has 16 residues. The germline CDR1 and CDR2 sequences are LGHDT and YNNKEL (reference sequence). CDR3 protein: CASSPSLRASNTEAFF. The CDR3 DNA reads TGTGCCAGCAGCCCTAGTCTTCGGGCCTCGAACACTGAAGCTTTCTTT.

The table lists this clonotype with many counts. J is TRBJ2-5 and V is TRBV10-3, with a weak D call TRBD1 (5 bases). Deletions cut 4 bases from V and 2 bases from J, with 17 bases between. The germline CDR1 and CDR2 sequences are ENHRY and SYGVKD. The CDR3 length is 16 residues. CDR3: CAISVGVGQGQETQYF. CDR3 DNA: TGTGCCATCAGTGTAGGAGTAGGCCAGGGACAAGAGACCCAGTACTTC.

This clonotype was counted at least ten times. The chain couples TRBV13 to TRBJ2-1, with TRBD1 matching over 7 bases. Germline CDR1 is PRHDT and CDR2 is FYEKMQ (reference sequence). V lost 5 bases and J lost 0; bases outside the gene matches: 7. The CDR3 has 16 residues. CDR3: CASSTTWDSSYNEQFF. The CDR3 DNA sequence: TGTGCCAGCAGCACGACATGGGACAGCTCCTACAATGAGCAGTTCTTC.

This clonotype was detected ten times or more. This sequence joins TRBV30 and TRBJ1-5; TRBD1 matches at 10 bases. The V gene end was trimmed by 4 bases and the J gene end by 3 bases; junction bases not matched to a gene: 3. The germline gives CDR1 GTSNPN, CDR2 SVGIG (reference sequence). The CDR3 has 14 amino acids. CDR3 sequence (DNA): TGTGCCTGGACGGGACAGGGGTACAATCAGCCCCAGCATTTT. Translated, it gives CAWTGQGYNQPQHF.

This clonotype has at least ten counts. The J gene is TRBJ2-7, the V gene TRBV12-3 or TRBV12-4; D not resolved. Trimming left V 0 bases short and J 10 bases short, with 10 bases between. The CDR3 length is 12 residues. The CDR3 bases are TGTGCCAGCAGTTTAGCGCAGAGTAGACAGTACTTC. Translating gives CASSLAQSRQYF.

This clonotype was seen many times. The chain links TRBV7-9 to TRBJ2-1, with a possible D match to TRBD2 (6 bases). The CDR3 covers 15 residues. Per the germline V gene, CDR1 is SEHNR and CDR2 is FQNEAQ (reference sequence). V lost 0 bases and J lost 3, with 9 bases in between. CDR3 sequence: CASSLATGSYNEQFF. The CDR3 bases are TGTGCCAGCAGCTTAGCTACCGGGAGCTACAATGAGCAGTTCTTC.

This clonotype has at least ten counts. The chain recombines TRBV11-1 with TRBJ1-1, with D tentatively TRBD1 (6 bases). The CDR3 runs to 17 residues. Germline V gene data show CDR1 as SGHAT and CDR2 as FQDESV (reference sequence). The germline V and J ends were trimmed by 0 bases and 0 bases, with 14 bases remaining between them. The CDR3 region is CASSLAGTQEVNTEAFF. CDR3 bases: TGTGCCAGCAGCTTAGCAGGGACACAAGAGGTGAACACTGAAGCTTTCTTT.